What follows are 32 T cell receptor beta chains derived from one specimen sequenced in a study of CD8+ T cells in alopecia areata. Treatment described: oral pan-JAK inhibitor, 5-10 mg twice daily. Following extraction, RNA underwent reverse transcription to cDNA, which served as the sequencing template. TCRdb's table, derived via immunoSEQ multiplex PCR, lists solely in-frame clones and lacks some. The repertoire has fewer than 200,000 clones, less than 75% of them found once; the top ten carry approximately 16%. The sequencing used CD4+ T cells sorted from blood, collected between weeks 55 and 70, from a patient treated with tofacitinib. The receptors stem from a human donor with alopecia areata.

In its sample, this clone was seen a few times. This sequence joins TRBV9 and TRBJ2-2, with unresolved D. V lost 0 bases, J lost 4 bases, and 7 bases lay in between. Germline V CDR1 and CDR2: SGDLS, YYNGEE. The CDR3 consists of 14 residues. The CDR3 region has the DNA TGTGCCAGCAGCGTAGTAGCTGCCACCGGGGAGCTGTTTTTT. It is translated as CASSVVAATGELFF.

The V call is TRBV2, the J call TRBJ2-3, with D perhaps matching TRBD2 (7 bases). Trimming removed 6 bases at V and 3 bases at J, with 16 bases between. Germline V lookup: CDR1 SNHLY, CDR2 FYNNEI. This CDR3 contains 15 residues. DNA of the CDR3: TGTGCCAGCAGAGCGGGGACATTAGGAACAGATACGCAGTATTTT. Translating it yields CASRAGTLGTDTQYF.

The chain links TRBV30 to TRBJ1-5; TRBD1 is a possible D gene (5 bases). Trimming pared 1 base from V and 6 bases from J, leaving 13 bases between. CDR3 length: 14 amino acids. Germline V gene data show CDR1 as GTSNPN and CDR2 as SVGIG (reference sequence). CDR3: CAWSDGTAGQPQHF. CDR3 sequence (DNA): TGTGCCTGGAGTGATGGGACGGCGGGTCAGCCCCAGCATTTT.

V gene TRBV10-3 combines with J gene TRBJ1-1, with TRBD1 identical over 11 bases. Germline CDR1 is ENHRY and CDR2 is SYGVKD. Germline trimming cut 7 bases from V and 1 base from J; bases unmatched to any gene: 5. This CDR3 spans 15 amino acids. In nucleotides, the CDR3 is TGTGCCATCACCCGGACAGGGGGCTCGAACACTGAAGCTTTCTTT. Its translation: CAITRTGGSNTEAFF.

This chain joins TRBV5-1 and TRBJ2-3; no firm D call. From germline, CDR1 is SGHRS and CDR2 YFSETQ. V lost 4 bases, J lost 5 bases, and 14 bases lay in between. The CDR3 has 14 residues. CDR3 sequence (DNA): TGCGCCAGCAGCCCCATGGCTGGGATAGATACGCAGTATTTT. Residues: CASSPMAGIDTQYF. The full variable domain, its missing parts supplied by reference TRBV5-1 and TRBJ2-3, is KAGVTQTPRYLIKTRGQQVTLSCSPISGHRSVSWYQQTPGQGLQFLFEYFSETQRNKGNFPGRFSGRQFSNSRSEMNVSTLELGDSALYLCASSPMAGIDTQYFGPGTRLTVL.

V usage is TRBV29-1 and J usage is TRBJ1-1, with D possibly TRBD1 on 5 matching bases. This CDR3 contains 13 residues. CDR1 is SQVTM and CDR2 is ANQGSEA in the germline V gene. Trimming stripped 6 bases from V and 1 base from J, with 12 bases between. CDR3 residues: CSVDTGSNTEAFF. CDR3 nucleotides: TGCAGCGTAGATACAGGTTCGAACACTGAAGCTTTCTTT.

The V call is TRBV6-5, the J call TRBJ2-1; TRBD1 matches 7 bases. The junction had 2 bases not matched to a gene; V was cut back by 2 bases and J by 1 base. The CDR3 runs 15 residues. Germline V gives CDR1 MNHEY, CDR2 SVGAGI. The CDR3 DNA sequence: TGTGCCAGCAGTTACGAGGGGGCATCCTACAATGAGCAGTTCTTC. Translating gives CASSYEGASYNEQFF.

The chain links TRBV5-1 to TRBJ2-6; the match to TRBD1 covers 10 bases. Germline V gives CDR1 SGHRS, CDR2 YFSETQ. The V gene end was trimmed by 7 bases and the J gene end by 0 bases; junction bases not matched to a gene: 10. The length of the CDR3 is 18 residues. CDR3 residues: CASRPGTGATSGANVLTF. The CDR3 bases are TGCGCCAGCCGGCCCGGGACAGGGGCTACCTCTGGGGCCAACGTCCTGACTTTC.

This clone showed up just a few times. V usage is TRBV5-1 and J usage is TRBJ1-1; the D gene is possibly TRBD1 (6 bases). Trimming shortened V by 5 bases and J by 0 bases, and 14 bases separated the two germline ends. The V gene's germline CDR1 is SGHRS and CDR2 YFSETQ. The CDR3 covers 15 residues. The CDR3 DNA reads TGCGCCAGCAGAAGGACAGTCTATATGAACACTGAAGCTTTCTTT. Encoded protein: CASRRTVYMNTEAFF.

The V and J genes are TRBV25-1 and TRBJ2-3; D assignment may be TRBD1 or TRBD2 (5 bases each). Trimming pared 1 base from V and 2 bases from J, leaving 13 bases between. Germline V gene lookup returns CDR1 MGHDK and CDR2 SYGVNS. The CDR3 runs to 16 residues. The DNA of the CDR3 is TGTGCCAGCAGTGAATCGAGGAGGACAAACACAGATACGCAGTATTTT. Its translation: CASSESRRTNTDTQYF.

The CDR3 nucleotides read TGTGCCTGGAGGTCGGGGCTCACTCAACGAGCTTTCTTT. It yields the protein CAWRSGLTQRAFF. The V call is TRBV30, the J call TRBJ1-1, with D perhaps TRBD1 (5 bases). The length of the CDR3 is 13 residues. Trimming left V 3 bases short and J 10 bases short, with 18 bases between. The germline gives CDR1 GTSNPN, CDR2 SVGIG (reference sequence).

This chain's CDR3 is CSVAIRDSNYGYTF. CDR3 nucleotide sequence: TGCAGCGTGGCCATTCGGGACAGCAACTATGGCTACACCTTC. The chain has TRBV29-1 and TRBJ1-2; 7 bases are a match to TRBD1. This CDR3 region has 14 residues. Germline lookup yields CDR1 SQVTM and CDR2 ANQGSEA. Losses at the gene ends were 6 bases for V and 2 bases for J; bases not matched to a gene: 9.

V is TRBV20-1 and J is TRBJ2-7, with D unclear. CDR3 size: 10 residues. Germline values: CDR1 DFQATT, CDR2 SNEGSKA (reference sequence). V lost 3 bases, J lost 4 bases, and 4 bases lay in between. Written as DNA, the CDR3 is TGCAGTGCTAGGGTTTACGAGCAGTACTTC. As protein: CSARVYEQYF.

The table lists this clone with a few counts. The rearrangement links TRBV27 to TRBJ1-5; D is uncertain. Trimming stripped 2 bases from V and 3 bases from J, with 11 bases between. The germline V gene encodes CDR1 MNHEY and CDR2 SMNVEV (reference sequence). The CDR3 is 15 amino acids. The CDR3 here is CASSLRRQDNQPQHF. The CDR3 DNA follows: TGTGCCAGCAGTTTACGCCGGCAGGACAATCAGCCCCAGCATTTT.

The chain couples TRBV6-5 to TRBJ2-3, with D perhaps given as TRBD1 or TRBD2 (5 bases each). This CDR3 region has 16 residues. CDR1 and CDR2 (germline): MNHEY, SVGAGI. V was trimmed by 0 bases and J by 4 bases, leaving 14 bases between them. This CDR3 is CASSYSRGPGPDTQYF. The CDR3 nucleotides read TGTGCCAGCAGTTACTCGAGGGGACCGGGGCCAGATACGCAGTATTTT.

This clone was picked up a small number of times. The rearrangement links TRBV7-2 to TRBJ2-5; 7 bases match TRBD2. With V trimmed by 5 bases and J by 1 base, 1 base remained unmatched. CDR1 and CDR2 from the germline V gene are SGHTA and FQGNSA. The CDR3 is 13 residues long. The CDR3 bases are TGTGCCAGCAGCCGGGGGGTCCAAGAGACCCAGTACTTC. Protein sequence: CASSRGVQETQYF.

V gene TRBV11-2 combines with J gene TRBJ1-5, with unresolved D. This CDR3 has 12 residues. The germline gives CDR1 SGHAT, CDR2 FQNNGV. The V end lost 4 bases, the J end lost 9 bases, and 10 bases lay between the germline ends. The CDR3 DNA sequence: TGTGCCAGCAGCTCCCGCCTGGGGCCCCAGCATTTT. Amino acids: CASSSRLGPQHF.

This clone appeared once. As DNA, the CDR3 is TGTGCCTGGAGTCAAGGTCAGCCCCAGCATTTT. Translated: CAWSQGQPQHF. V and J are TRBV30 and TRBJ1-5; D not certain. CDR3 length equals 11 residues. CDR1 is GTSNPN and CDR2 is SVGIG in the germline V gene (reference sequence). Trimming removed 2 bases at V and 6 bases at J, with 5 bases between.

This clone was counted between two and nine times. V usage is TRBV14 and J usage is TRBJ1-2; weak D call: TRBD1 (5 bases). Germline-derived CDR1 and CDR2 are SGHDN and FVKESK. The V gene lost 0 bases and the J gene lost 3 bases, with 14 bases spanning the gap. The CDR3 contains 16 residues. DNA of the CDR3: TGTGCCAGCAGCCAAGACTGGGGCCGGTCGGACTATGGCTACACCTTC. The encoded protein is CASSQDWGRSDYGYTF.

The chain has TRBV18 and TRBJ1-1; 7 bases agree with TRBD1. Germline CDR1 and CDR2: KGHSH and LQKENI. The length of the CDR3 is 14 residues. V lost 3 bases and J lost 1; bases outside the gene matches: 2. This CDR3 is CASSPRGENTEAFF. The CDR3 bases are TGTGCCAGCTCACCCAGGGGGGAGAACACTGAAGCTTTCTTT.

This clone was recorded a few times. This chain connects TRBV29-1 to TRBJ2-1, with D unresolved. Trimming took 7 bases from V and 8 from J, leaving 18 bases between them. CDR1 and CDR2 from the germline V gene are SQVTM and ANQGSEA. The CDR3 is made up of 13 amino acids. The CDR3 loop is CSASPRAWYEQFF. CDR3 DNA: TGCAGCGCCTCCCCTAGAGCTTGGTATGAGCAGTTCTTC.

The rearrangement uses TRBV27 and TRBJ2-2; the match to TRBD2 covers 7 bases. Germline lookup yields CDR1 MNHEY and CDR2 SMNVEV (reference sequence). The CDR3 loop spans 16 amino acids. V lost 8 bases, J lost 5 bases, and 14 bases stayed unmatched. The CDR3 nucleotides read TGTGCCAGCTACGAGCGGGGATTGGTGGCTACCGGGGAGCTGTTTTTT. Its translation: CASYERGLVATGELFF.

The chain employs TRBV29-1 and TRBJ2-3; TRBD1 or TRBD2 may be the D gene (5 bases each). Germline V gene data show CDR1 as SQVTM and CDR2 as ANQGSEA. CDR3 length: 15 amino acids. Trimming removed 5 bases at V and 1 base at J, with 16 bases between. The CDR3 here is CSVPSPGTGTDTQYF. CDR3 DNA sequence: TGCAGCGTTCCTAGCCCCGGGACGGGCACAGATACGCAGTATTTT.

The chain recombines TRBV7-8 with TRBJ1-1; D is ambiguous. Germline lookup yields CDR1 SGHVS and CDR2 FQNEAQ. The ends were cut back, 5 bases at V and 1 base at J, with 14 bases in the middle. The CDR3 covers 15 residues. Written as DNA, the CDR3 is TGTGCCAGCAGCCACAGTCTGTACCCGAACACTGAAGCTTTCTTT. Encoded protein: CASSHSLYPNTEAFF.

This clone is a singleton in its sample. The genes are TRBV6-5 and TRBJ1-5; tentative D call: TRBD1 (5 bases). From germline, CDR1 is MNHEY and CDR2 SVGAGI. Trimming removed 5 bases from V and 3 bases from J, with 14 bases in between. The CDR3 has 15 residues. CDR3 protein: CASSATGTPNQPQHF. For the CDR3, the DNA is TGTGCCAGCAGTGCGACCGGGACGCCCAATCAGCCCCAGCATTTT.

This chain links TRBV19 with TRBJ2-7, with D unresolved. V was clipped by 3 bases and J by 1 base, with 7 bases between them. This CDR3 has 13 residues. Germline V gene data show CDR1 as LNHDA and CDR2 as SQIVND (reference sequence). The CDR3 sequence: CASSMASSYEQYF. CDR3 DNA sequence: TGTGCCAGTAGTATGGCAAGTTCCTACGAGCAGTACTTC. Based on the CDR3 plus reference TRBV19 and TRBJ2-7, the full variable domain is DGGITQSPKYLFRKEGQNVTLSCEQNLNHDAMYWYRQDPGQGLRLIYYSQIVNDFQKGDIAEGYSVSREKKESFPLTVTSAQKNPTAFYLCASSMASSYEQYFGPGTRLTVT.

The V call is TRBV7-8, the J call TRBJ2-5; D uncertain. CDR1 SGHVS and CDR2 FQNEAQ come from the germline V gene. This CDR3 is 12 amino acids long. Trimming pared 5 bases from V and 2 bases from J, leaving 6 bases between. Written as DNA, the CDR3 is TGTGCCAGCAGCGGCACACAAGAGACCCAGTACTTC. This sequence encodes CASSGTQETQYF.

The chain carries TRBV30 and TRBJ2-7; tentative D call: TRBD1 (5 bases). V dropped 0 bases and J dropped 1 base, with 13 bases sitting between them. The CDR3 contains 15 residues. CDR1 is GTSNPN and CDR2 is SVGIG in the germline V gene (reference sequence). The CDR3 DNA is TGTGCCTGGAGTGTACTGGCAGGGCTATCCTACGAGCAGTACTTC. Residues: CAWSVLAGLSYEQYF. Drawing the rest from reference TRBV30 and TRBJ2-7, the complete variable domain is SQTIHQWPATLVQPVGSPLSLECTVEGTSNPNLYWYRQAAGRGLQLLFYSVGIGQISSEVPQNLSASRPQDRQFILSSKKLLLSDSGFYLCAWSVLAGLSYEQYFGPGTRLTVT.

This chain joins TRBV30 and TRBJ2-7; D might be TRBD1 or TRBD2, each matching 7 bases. Trimming shortened V by 4 bases and J by 5 bases, and 15 bases separated the two germline ends. CDR3 size: 13 residues. Germline V gene lookup returns CDR1 GTSNPN and CDR2 SVGIG (reference sequence). The CDR3 nucleotides read TGTGCCTGGACCCTACAGGGGAGGGACGAGCAGTACTTC. Its protein is CAWTLQGRDEQYF.

Concerning this clone itself: The same CDR3 is also encoded by other DNA sequences in this sample. V usage is TRBV20-1 and J usage is TRBJ2-3; D uncertain. The CDR3 is 11 residues long. Germline-derived CDR1 and CDR2 are DFQATT and SNEGSKA (reference sequence). Between the trimmed V and J ends, which lost 4 bases and 3 bases, there was a span of 5 bases. Written as DNA, the CDR3 is TGCAGTGCTACTTTGACAGATACGCAGTATTTT. It specifies CSATLTDTQYF.

A word on this clone: Compared with germline, one end of the junction differs, possibly owing to a read error. The rearrangement links TRBV15 to TRBJ2-4; tentatively, D is TRBD2 (9 bases). This CDR3 region has 18 residues. Germline CDR1 is LNHNV and CDR2 is YYDKDF (reference sequence). The CDR3 here is CEHRGSGGLSLAKNIQYF. DNA for the CDR3: TGCGAACACAGGGGGAGCGGGGGGCTCTCCTTAGCCAAAAACATTCAGTACTTC. The full variable domain, in which reference TRBV15 and TRBJ2-4 provide the parts outside the CDR3, is DAMVIQNPRYQVTQFGKPVTLSCSQTLNHNVMYWYQQKSSQAPKLLFHYYDKDFNNEADTPDNFQSRRPNTSFCFLDIRSPGLGDTAMYLCEHRGSGGLSLAKNIQYFGAGTRLSVL.

This clone was counted a few times. The chain is built from TRBV30 and TRBJ2-5; D not resolved. V lost 3 bases, J lost 2 bases, and 13 bases lay in between. The CDR3 length is 14 residues. Germline-derived CDR1 and CDR2 are GTSNPN and SVGIG (reference sequence). DNA for the CDR3: TGTGCCTGGAGCCTTCGAGGAGTGCAAGAGACCCAGTACTTC. Its protein product is CAWSLRGVQETQYF.